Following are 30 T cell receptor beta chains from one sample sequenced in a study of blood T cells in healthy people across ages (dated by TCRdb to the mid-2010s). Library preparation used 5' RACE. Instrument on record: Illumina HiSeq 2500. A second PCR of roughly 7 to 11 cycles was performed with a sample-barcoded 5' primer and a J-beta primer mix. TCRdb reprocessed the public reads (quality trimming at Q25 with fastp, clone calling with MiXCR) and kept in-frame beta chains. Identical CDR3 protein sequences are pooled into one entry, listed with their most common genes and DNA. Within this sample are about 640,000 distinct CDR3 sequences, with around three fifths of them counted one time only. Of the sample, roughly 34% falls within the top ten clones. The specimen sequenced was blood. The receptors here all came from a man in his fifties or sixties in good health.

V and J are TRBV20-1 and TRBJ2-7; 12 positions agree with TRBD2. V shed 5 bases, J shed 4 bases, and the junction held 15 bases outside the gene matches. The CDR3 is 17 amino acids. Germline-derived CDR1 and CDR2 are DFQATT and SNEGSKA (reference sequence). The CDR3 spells CSAASPLAGGPPYEQYF. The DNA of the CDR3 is TGCAGTGCTGCGAGCCCGCTAGCGGGAGGGCCCCCATACGAGCAGTACTTC.

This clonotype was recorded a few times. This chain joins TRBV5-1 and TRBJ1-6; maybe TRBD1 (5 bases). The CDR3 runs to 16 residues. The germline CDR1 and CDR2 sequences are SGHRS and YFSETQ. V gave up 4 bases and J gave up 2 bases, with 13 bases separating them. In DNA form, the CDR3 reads TGCGCCAGCAGCATCAGGGTGAGGACCTATAATTCACCCCTCCACTTT. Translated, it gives CASSIRVRTYNSPLHF.

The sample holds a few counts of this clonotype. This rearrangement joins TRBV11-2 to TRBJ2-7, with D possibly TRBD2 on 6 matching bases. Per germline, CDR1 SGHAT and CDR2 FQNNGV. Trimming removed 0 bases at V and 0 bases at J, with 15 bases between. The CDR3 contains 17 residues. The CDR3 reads CASSLDDVRGASYEQYF. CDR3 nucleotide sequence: TGTGCCAGCAGCTTAGATGACGTGCGCGGGGCCTCCTACGAGCAGTACTTC.

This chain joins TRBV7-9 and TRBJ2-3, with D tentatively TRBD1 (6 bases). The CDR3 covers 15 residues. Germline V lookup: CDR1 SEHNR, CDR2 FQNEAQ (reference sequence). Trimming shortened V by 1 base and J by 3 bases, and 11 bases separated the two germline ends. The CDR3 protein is CASSLGRQGTDTQYF. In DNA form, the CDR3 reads TGTGCCAGCAGCTTAGGGCGGCAGGGGACAGATACGCAGTATTTT.

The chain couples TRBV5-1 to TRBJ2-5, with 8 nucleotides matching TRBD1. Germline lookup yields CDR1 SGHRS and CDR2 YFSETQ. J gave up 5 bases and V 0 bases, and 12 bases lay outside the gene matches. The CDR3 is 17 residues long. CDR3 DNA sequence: TGCGCCAGCAGCTTGGGGGGACAGGCGAAGCTCTGGGAGACCCAGTACTTC. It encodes CASSLGGQAKLWETQYF.

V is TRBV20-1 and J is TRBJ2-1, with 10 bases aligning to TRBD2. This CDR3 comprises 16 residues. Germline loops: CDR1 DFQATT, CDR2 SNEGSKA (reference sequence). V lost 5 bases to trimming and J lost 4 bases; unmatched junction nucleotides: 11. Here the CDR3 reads CSAGKLTSGVYNEQFF. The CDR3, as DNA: TGCAGTGCTGGAAAGTTAACTAGCGGGGTGTACAATGAGCAGTTCTTC.

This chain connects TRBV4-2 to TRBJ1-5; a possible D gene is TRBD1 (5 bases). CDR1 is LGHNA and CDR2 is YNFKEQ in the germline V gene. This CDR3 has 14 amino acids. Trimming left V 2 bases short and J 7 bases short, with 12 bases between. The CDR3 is CASSQTGPNQPQHF. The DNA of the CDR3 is TGTGCCAGCAGCCAAACAGGTCCAAACCAGCCCCAGCATTTT.

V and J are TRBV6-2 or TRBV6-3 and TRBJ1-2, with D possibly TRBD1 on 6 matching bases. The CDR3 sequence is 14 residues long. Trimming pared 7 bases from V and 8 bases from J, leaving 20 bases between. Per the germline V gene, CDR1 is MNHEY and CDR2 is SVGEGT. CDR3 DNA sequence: TGTGCCAGCAAGACGGGGCAGCCAGGGGCGGGCTACACCTTC. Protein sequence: CASKTGQPGAGYTF.

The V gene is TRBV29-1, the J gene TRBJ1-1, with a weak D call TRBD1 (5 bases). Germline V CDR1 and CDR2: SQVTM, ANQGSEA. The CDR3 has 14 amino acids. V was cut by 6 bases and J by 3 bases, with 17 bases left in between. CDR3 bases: TGCAGCGTAGAGACAGCGGGGGTGGACACTGAAGCTTTCTTT. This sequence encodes CSVETAGVDTEAFF.

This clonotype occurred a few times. CDR3 loop: CSVLSGNTIYF. DNA of the CDR3: TGCAGCGTTCTTTCCGGAAACACCATATATTTT. The chain carries TRBV29-1 and TRBJ1-3; no clear D. Trimming pared 5 bases from V and 4 bases from J, leaving 6 bases between. The CDR3 loop spans 11 amino acids. In germline, CDR1 is SQVTM, CDR2 ANQGSEA.

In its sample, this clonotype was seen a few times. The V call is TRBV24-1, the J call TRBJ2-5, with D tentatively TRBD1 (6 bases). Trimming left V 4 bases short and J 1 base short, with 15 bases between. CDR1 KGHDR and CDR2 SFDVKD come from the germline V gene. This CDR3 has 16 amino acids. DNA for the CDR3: TGTGCCACCAGTGAGTCGCCGGGACAAGGCCAAGAGACCCAGTACTTC. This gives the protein CATSESPGQGQETQYF.

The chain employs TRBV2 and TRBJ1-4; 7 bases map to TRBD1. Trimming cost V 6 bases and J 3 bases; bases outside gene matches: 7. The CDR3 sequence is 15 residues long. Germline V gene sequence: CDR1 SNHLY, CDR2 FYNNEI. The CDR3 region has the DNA TGTGCCAGCAGCGCCCAGGGGGACCCTAATGAAAAACTGTTTTTT. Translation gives CASSAQGDPNEKLFF.

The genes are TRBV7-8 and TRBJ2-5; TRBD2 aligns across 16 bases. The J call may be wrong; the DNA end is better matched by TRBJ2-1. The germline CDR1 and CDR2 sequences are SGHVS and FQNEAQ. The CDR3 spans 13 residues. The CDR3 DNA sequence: TGTGCCAGCACGGGACTAGCGGGGGGGAAGCAGTTCTTC. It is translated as CASTGLAGGKQFF.

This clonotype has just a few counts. CDR3 sequence (DNA): TGTGCCAGCAGCAAAGGGAAATCCGGGGCCAAAAACATTCAGTACTTC. Translation gives CASSKGKSGAKNIQYF. This rearrangement joins TRBV21-1 to TRBJ2-4; TRBD1 is the table's D call, not checked against the DNA. TRBV21-1 counts as a pseudogene. CDR3 length: 16 amino acids.

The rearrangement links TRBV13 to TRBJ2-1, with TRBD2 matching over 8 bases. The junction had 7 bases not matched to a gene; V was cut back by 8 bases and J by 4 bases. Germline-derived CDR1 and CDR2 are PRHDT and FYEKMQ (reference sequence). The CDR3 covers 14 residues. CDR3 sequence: CASRPGGLYNEQFF. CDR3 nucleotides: TGTGCCAGCCGCCCGGGGGGGTTATACAATGAGCAGTTCTTC.

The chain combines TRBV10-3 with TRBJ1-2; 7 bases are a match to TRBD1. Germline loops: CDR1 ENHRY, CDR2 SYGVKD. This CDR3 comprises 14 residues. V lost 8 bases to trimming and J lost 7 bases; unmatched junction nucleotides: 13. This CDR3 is CAIADRAGSSGYTF. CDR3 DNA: TGTGCCATCGCCGACAGGGCGGGAAGTAGTGGCTACACCTTC.

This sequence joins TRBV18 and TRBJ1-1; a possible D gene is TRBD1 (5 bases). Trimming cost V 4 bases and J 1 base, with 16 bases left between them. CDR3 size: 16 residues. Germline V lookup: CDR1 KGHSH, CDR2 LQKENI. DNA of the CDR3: TGTGCCAGCTCACACCCTGACGGGCAGGGGAACACTGAAGCTTTCTTT. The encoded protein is CASSHPDGQGNTEAFF.

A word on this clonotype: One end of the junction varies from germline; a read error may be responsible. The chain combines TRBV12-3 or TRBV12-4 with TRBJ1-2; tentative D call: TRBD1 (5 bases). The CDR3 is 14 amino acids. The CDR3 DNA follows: TGCGCCAGCAGCCCCCCCTGGGGGGGGTATGGCTACACCTTC. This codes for CASSPPWGGYGYTF.

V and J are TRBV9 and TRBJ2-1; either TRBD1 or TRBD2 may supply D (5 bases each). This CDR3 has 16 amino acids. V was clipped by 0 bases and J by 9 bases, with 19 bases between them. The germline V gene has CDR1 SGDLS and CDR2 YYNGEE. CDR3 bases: TGTGCCAGCAGCGTAGACGTGGGGGTCACATCGAGTGAGCAGTTCTTC. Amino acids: CASSVDVGVTSSEQFF.

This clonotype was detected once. The chain's CDR3 is CSARDHISTEAFF. In DNA, the CDR3 is TGCAGTGCTAGAGATCACATTTCCACTGAAGCTTTCTTT. The chain couples TRBV20-1 to TRBJ1-1; D is uncertain. Germline loops: CDR1 DFQATT, CDR2 SNEGSKA (reference sequence). The CDR3 totals 13 residues. Trimming took 0 bases from V and 4 from J, leaving 9 bases between them.

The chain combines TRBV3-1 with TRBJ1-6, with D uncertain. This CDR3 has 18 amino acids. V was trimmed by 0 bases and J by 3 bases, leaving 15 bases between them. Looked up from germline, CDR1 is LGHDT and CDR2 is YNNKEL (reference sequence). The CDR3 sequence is CASSQDFGGFVYNSPLHF. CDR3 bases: TGTGCCAGCAGCCAAGATTTTGGTGGATTCGTCTATAATTCACCCCTCCACTTT.

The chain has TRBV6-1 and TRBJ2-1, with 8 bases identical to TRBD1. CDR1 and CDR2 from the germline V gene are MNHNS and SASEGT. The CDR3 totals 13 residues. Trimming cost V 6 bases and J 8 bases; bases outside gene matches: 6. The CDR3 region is CASSLKQGDEQFF. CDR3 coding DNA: TGTGCCAGCAGCCTCAAACAGGGGGATGAGCAGTTCTTC.

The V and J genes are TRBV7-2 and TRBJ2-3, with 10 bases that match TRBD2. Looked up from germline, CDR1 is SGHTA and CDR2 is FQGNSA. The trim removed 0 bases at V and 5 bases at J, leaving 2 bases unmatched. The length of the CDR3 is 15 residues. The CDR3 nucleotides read TGTGCCAGCAGCTTAGCAAGCGGGGGGGTAGATACGCAGTATTTT. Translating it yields CASSLASGGVDTQYF.

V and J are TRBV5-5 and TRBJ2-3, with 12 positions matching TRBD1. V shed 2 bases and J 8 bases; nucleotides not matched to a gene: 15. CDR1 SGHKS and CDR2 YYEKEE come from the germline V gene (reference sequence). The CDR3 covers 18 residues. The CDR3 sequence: CASSFLKPGQGAGATQYF. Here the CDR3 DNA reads TGTGCCAGCAGCTTTCTCAAACCGGGACAGGGGGCAGGAGCTACGCAGTATTTT.

The CDR3 loop reads CASSQDRRGNQPQHF. CDR3 sequence (DNA): TGCGCCAGCAGCCAAGATCGGAGAGGCAATCAGCCCCAGCATTTT. This chain joins TRBV4-1 and TRBJ1-5; D unclear. Trimming took 0 bases from V and 2 from J, leaving 8 bases between them. The CDR3 totals 15 residues. CDR1 is MGHRA, CDR2 YSYEKL, per germline.

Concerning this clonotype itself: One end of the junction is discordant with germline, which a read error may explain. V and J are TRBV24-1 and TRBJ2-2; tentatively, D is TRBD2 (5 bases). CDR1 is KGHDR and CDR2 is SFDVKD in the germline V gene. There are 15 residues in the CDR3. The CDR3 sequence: CATSDSSLNTGEPFF. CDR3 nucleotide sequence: TGTGCCACCAGTGATTCTAGCCTCAACACCGGGGAGCCGTTTTTT.

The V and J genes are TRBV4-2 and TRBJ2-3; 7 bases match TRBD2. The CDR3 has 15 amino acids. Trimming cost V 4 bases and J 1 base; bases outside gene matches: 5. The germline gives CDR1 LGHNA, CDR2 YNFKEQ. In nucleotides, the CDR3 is TGTGCCAGCAGCCCCAAGGCGGGGGGCACAGATACGCAGTATTTT. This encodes CASSPKAGGTDTQYF.

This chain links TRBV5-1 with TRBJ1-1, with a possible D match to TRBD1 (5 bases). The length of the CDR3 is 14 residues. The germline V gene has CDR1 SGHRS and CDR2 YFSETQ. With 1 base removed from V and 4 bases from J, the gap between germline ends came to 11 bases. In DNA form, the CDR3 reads TGCGCCAGCAGCTTGACGGACGGGGGCACTGAAGCTTTCTTT. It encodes CASSLTDGGTEAFF.

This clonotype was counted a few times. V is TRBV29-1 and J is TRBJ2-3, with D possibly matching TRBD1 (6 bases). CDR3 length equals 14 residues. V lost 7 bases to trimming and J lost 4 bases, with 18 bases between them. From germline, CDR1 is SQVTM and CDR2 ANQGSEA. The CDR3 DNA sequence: TGCAGCGCCCTCCTAGGGGGAATTGCAGATACGCAGTATTTT. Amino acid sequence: CSALLGGIADTQYF.

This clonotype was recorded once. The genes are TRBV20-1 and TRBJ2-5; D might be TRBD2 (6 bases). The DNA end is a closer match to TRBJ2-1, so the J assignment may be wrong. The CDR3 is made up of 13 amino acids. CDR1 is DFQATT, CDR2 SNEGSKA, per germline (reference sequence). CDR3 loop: CSAGWRDQETQFF. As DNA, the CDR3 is TGCAGTGCTGGGTGGCGGGATCAAGAGACCCAGTTCTTC.